Below, one T cell receptor (beta chain) is given with its context. Antigen specificity is unknown. This table comes from immunoSEQ multiplex PCR, and its TCRdb copy is limited to in-frame clones, with some not included. In the table there are around 64,000 clones, around 90% of which are singletons. This sample is part of a study of lymphopenia after photon versus proton radiotherapy. Findings and limits, study-wide: Photon-treated patients lost naive T cells and TCR diversity; proton-treated stayed stable. Post-nadir diversity loss with photons came from oligoclonal expansion, particularly CD8+ Temra cells.

The sequences come from peripheral blood, collected from a patient treated with proton-based radiotherapy. The sequence was obtained from a man older than 75 with esophageal cancer.

Here the CDR3 reads CASSLFGTGVTEQYF. CDR3 DNA sequence: TGTGCCAGCAGCTTATTCGGGACAGGGGTTACCGAGCAGTACTTC. This rearrangement joins TRBV7-9 to TRBJ2-5, with TRBD1 identical over 10 bases. The DNA end favors TRBJ2-7, so the J call may be wrong. This CDR3 is built from 15 residues. Germline CDR1 reads SEHNR; CDR2 reads FQNEAQ (reference sequence).